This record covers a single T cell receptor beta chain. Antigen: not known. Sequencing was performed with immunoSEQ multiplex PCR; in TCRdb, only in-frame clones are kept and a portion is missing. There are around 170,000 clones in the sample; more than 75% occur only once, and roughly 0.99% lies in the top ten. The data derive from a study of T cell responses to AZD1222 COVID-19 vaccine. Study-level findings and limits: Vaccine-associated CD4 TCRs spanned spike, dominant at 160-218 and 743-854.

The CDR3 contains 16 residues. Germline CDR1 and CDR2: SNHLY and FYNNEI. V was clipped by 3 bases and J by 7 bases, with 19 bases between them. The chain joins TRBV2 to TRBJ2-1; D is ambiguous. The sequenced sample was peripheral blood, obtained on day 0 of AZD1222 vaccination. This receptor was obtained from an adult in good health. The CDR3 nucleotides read TGTGCCAGCAGTGAGTGGGCGGTTCGAAAGATAAATGAGCAGTTCTTC. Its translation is CASSEWAVRKINEQFF.